Below are 32 T cell receptor beta chains sequenced from a single sample in a study of blood T cell repertoires in COVID-19. Clones were sequenced by immunoSEQ multiplex PCR, and TCRdb holds only the in-frame ones, with some missing. The data contain approximately 130,000 clones, roughly 79% of them singletons. The material sequenced was peripheral blood. These receptors all come from a human donor in a cohort sampled during active COVID-19.

The V gene is TRBV6-9, the J gene TRBJ2-5; unclear D gene. Trimming took 6 bases from V and 1 from J, leaving 24 bases between them. Germline assignment: CDR1 MNHGY and CDR2 SVAAGI. The CDR3 runs 18 residues. CDR3: CASSSRPPRDWVQETQYF. CDR3 DNA: TGTGCCAGCAGCTCCCGTCCGCCTAGAGACTGGGTCCAAGAGACCCAGTACTTC.

J is TRBJ1-2 and V is TRBV30, with 8 bases that match TRBD1. The CDR3 sequence is 13 residues long. Germline CDR1 GTSNPN, CDR2 SVGIG (reference sequence). Trimming cost V 2 bases and J 10 bases; bases outside gene matches: 9. The CDR3 spells CAWSYGQGATYTF. The CDR3, as DNA: TGTGCCTGGAGTTATGGACAGGGAGCCACCTACACCTTC.

The V and J genes are TRBV6-6 and TRBJ1-5; 7 positions match TRBD1. Germline V CDR1 and CDR2: MNHNY, SVGAGI (reference sequence). The CDR3 sequence is 15 residues long. V dropped 6 bases and J dropped 0; count of bases not matched to a gene: 5. Here the CDR3 reads CASRRTGNSNQPQHF. CDR3 DNA: TGTGCCAGCAGAAGGACAGGTAATAGCAATCAGCCCCAGCATTTT.

The rearrangement links TRBV6-6 to TRBJ1-1, with D unresolved. This CDR3 spans 13 amino acids. V was trimmed by 2 bases and J by 3 bases, leaving 7 bases between them. Germline V gives CDR1 MNHNY, CDR2 SVGAGI (reference sequence). The CDR3 coding sequence is TGTGCCAGCAGTTACCGGGGTCACACTGAAGCTTTCTTT. The encoded protein is CASSYRGHTEAFF.

The rearrangement uses TRBV5-6 and TRBJ1-2, with no clear D. Looked up from germline, CDR1 is SGHDT and CDR2 is YYEEEE. V lost 0 bases and J 8 bases, leaving 8 bases between the germline ends. The CDR3 is 12 residues long. For the CDR3, the DNA is TGTGCCAGCAGCTTGGGCCGGAGCGGCTACACCTTC. Residues: CASSLGRSGYTF.

The chain is built from TRBV18 and TRBJ2-3; 12 bases map to TRBD2. The CDR3 extends over 16 amino acids. J lost 2 bases, V lost 5 bases, and 5 bases had no gene match. The germline V gene encodes CDR1 KGHSH and CDR2 LQKENI. The CDR3 protein is CASSSTSGGSTDTQYF. The CDR3 DNA is TGTGCCAGCTCATCGACTAGCGGGGGCTCCACAGATACGCAGTATTTT. Full variable domain (outside the CDR3, taken from reference TRBV18 and TRBJ2-3): NAGVMQNPRHLVRRRGQEARLRCSPMKGHSHVYWYRQLPEEGLKFMVYLQKENIIDESGMPKERFSAEFPKEGPSILRIQQVVRGDSAAYFCASSSTSGGSTDTQYFGPGTRLTVL.

The chain is built from TRBV7-2 and TRBJ2-1; D perhaps matches TRBD2 (7 bases). The CDR3 is 13 residues long. Trimming took off 2 bases at V and 15 bases at J, with 17 bases between the two ends. Per germline, CDR1 SGHTA and CDR2 FQGNSA. The CDR3 DNA is TGTGCCAGCAGCTTAAGTTTGGCCGGGGGGCTGTTCTTC. Translation: CASSLSLAGGLFF.

The V call is TRBV6-5, the J call TRBJ1-2; D unclear. Trimming left V 2 bases short and J 1 base short, with 5 bases between. The CDR3 consists of 13 residues. From germline, CDR1 is MNHEY and CDR2 SVGAGI. The CDR3 DNA is TGTGCCAGCAGTTACGCCGGTAACTATGGCTACACCTTC. Its protein product is CASSYAGNYGYTF.

This chain uses TRBV5-4 with TRBJ2-3; 8 bases fit TRBD2. Losses at the gene ends were 9 bases for V and 2 bases for J; bases not matched to a gene: 5. The CDR3 is made up of 13 amino acids. Germline V lookup: CDR1 SGHNT, CDR2 YYREEE (reference sequence). CDR3 DNA: TGTGCCATCTCGGGGGGGTTCACAGATACGCAGTATTTT. Residues: CAISGGFTDTQYF.

The rearrangement links TRBV7-9 to TRBJ1-2; weak D call: TRBD1 (5 bases). There are 17 residues in the CDR3. The ends were cut back, 1 base at V and 4 bases at J, with 19 bases in the middle. Germline loops: CDR1 SEHNR, CDR2 FQNEAQ (reference sequence). CDR3: CASSLVGQGFSSYGYTF. CDR3 DNA: TGTGCCAGCAGCTTAGTCGGGCAGGGATTCTCGTCCTATGGCTACACCTTC.

This clone has a single count. The rearrangement uses TRBV6-5 and TRBJ1-5, with TRBD1 as a possible D gene (6 bases). V shed 8 bases and J shed 5 bases, with 16 bases lying between them. CDR3 length: 14 amino acids. The germline CDR1 and CDR2 sequences are MNHEY and SVGAGI. CDR3 nucleotides: TGTGCCAGCGGCCGGGACACCTATGATCAGCCCCAGCATTTT. The encoded protein is CASGRDTYDQPQHF.

The V call is TRBV7-6, the J call TRBJ2-7; 9 nucleotides agree with TRBD1. Unmatched junction bases numbered 3, after V lost 1 base and J lost 2 bases. CDR3 size: 15 residues. Germline CDR1 SGHVS, CDR2 FNYEAQ. CDR3 protein: CASSLVGTGTYEQYF. CDR3 in DNA: TGTGCCAGCAGCTTAGTAGGGACAGGGACCTACGAGCAGTACTTC.

Only a few counts were recorded for this clone. The chain is built from TRBV19 and TRBJ1-2; D is uncertain. Trimming took 3 bases from V and 7 from J, leaving 9 bases between them. CDR1 is LNHDA and CDR2 is SQIVND in the germline V gene (reference sequence). CDR3 length: 12 amino acids. The CDR3 sequence is CASSIGGIGYTF. The CDR3 DNA is TGTGCCAGTAGTATTGGAGGGATTGGCTACACCTTC.

The rearrangement joins TRBV20-1 to TRBJ2-7; D unresolved. Deletions cut 3 bases from V and 2 bases from J, with 5 bases between. This CDR3 region has 11 residues. Germline loops: CDR1 DFQATT, CDR2 SNEGSKA (reference sequence). CDR3 nucleotide sequence: TGCAGTGCTAGCACAACCTACGAGCAGTACTTC. Encoded protein: CSASTTYEQYF.

This clone was counted between two and nine times. The chain employs TRBV9 and TRBJ2-7; tentatively, D is TRBD1 (6 bases). CDR3 length equals 14 residues. V was pared by 4 bases and J by 3 bases, with 14 bases between. Germline CDR1 is SGDLS and CDR2 is YYNGEE. CDR3: CASSPPGTSYEQYF. For the CDR3, the DNA is TGTGCCAGCAGCCCCCCCGGGACAAGCTACGAGCAGTACTTC.

The V gene is TRBV12-3 or TRBV12-4, the J gene TRBJ2-7, with TRBD1 as a possible D gene (5 bases). CDR3 length: 13 residues. Trimming left V 6 bases short and J 2 bases short, with 11 bases between. Here the CDR3 DNA reads TGTGCCAGCAGCACAGGAGATCCCTACGAGCAGTACTTC. Translating gives CASSTGDPYEQYF.

The CDR3 DNA is TGTGCCAGCAGCTTAACGGGACAGGGACCGAACTATGGCTACACCTTC. Encoded protein: CASSLTGQGPNYGYTF. The chain links TRBV7-9 to TRBJ1-2, with 9 bases identical to TRBD1. The CDR3 contains 16 residues. Germline-derived CDR1 and CDR2 are SEHNR and FQNEAQ (reference sequence). V trimming: 2 bases; J trimming: 2 bases; junction bases outside the gene matches: 6.

This clone has only one observation. V and J are TRBV2 and TRBJ2-2; D might be TRBD2 (8 bases). With 7 bases removed from V and 0 bases from J, the gap between germline ends came to 18 bases. The CDR3 is 17 residues long. Germline V CDR1 and CDR2: SNHLY, FYNNEI. CDR3 loop: CASNSGGGTANTGELFF. In nucleotides, the CDR3 is TGTGCCAGCAATTCCGGGGGGGGGACAGCGAACACCGGGGAGCTGTTTTTT.

The chain combines TRBV7-9 with TRBJ2-1, with TRBD1 matching 7 bases. Germline loops: CDR1 SEHNR, CDR2 FQNEAQ (reference sequence). The CDR3 is 16 residues long. With 1 base clipped from V and 5 bases from J, the junction kept 8 bases outside the gene matches. The CDR3 reads CASSLVRGQPNNEQFF. In nucleotides, the CDR3 is TGTGCCAGCAGCTTAGTTAGGGGACAGCCAAACAATGAGCAGTTCTTC.

This clone was found once. The same CDR3 is also encoded by other DNA sequences in this sample. The chain is built from TRBV5-4 and TRBJ2-7; possibly TRBD1 for D (5 bases). Germline CDR1 SGHNT, CDR2 YYREEE (reference sequence). This CDR3 contains 13 residues. V gave up 1 base and J gave up 0 bases, with 5 bases separating them. CDR3 region: CASSLQGSYEQYF. The DNA of the CDR3 is TGTGCCAGCAGCTTGCAGGGCTCCTACGAGCAGTACTTC.

J is TRBJ2-7 and V is TRBV5-1; 8 nucleotides match TRBD1. The germline gives CDR1 SGHRS, CDR2 YFSETQ. The ends lost 5 bases at V and 0 bases at J; junction bases unmatched: 7. There are 15 residues in the CDR3. The CDR3 loop is CASSSRQGSSYEQYF. In DNA, the CDR3 is TGCGCCAGCAGTTCCCGACAGGGGAGCTCCTACGAGCAGTACTTC.

V gene TRBV27 combines with J gene TRBJ1-2, with TRBD1 identical over 8 bases. The CDR3 runs 16 residues. After removal of 5 bases from V and 2 bases from J, the junction contained 10 bases not matched to a gene. Per germline, CDR1 MNHEY and CDR2 SMNVEV (reference sequence). The CDR3 coding sequence is TGTGCCAGCAGTCCGAGACGACAGGGGCTGAACTATGGCTACACCTTC. This encodes CASSPRRQGLNYGYTF.

The V call is TRBV7-9, the J call TRBJ1-2, with 7 bases aligning to TRBD1. Germline CDR1 and CDR2: SEHNR and FQNEAQ (reference sequence). V lost 5 bases to trimming and J lost 6 bases; unmatched junction nucleotides: 9. The CDR3 has 14 residues. CDR3 sequence reads: CASSKRQGEDGYTF. As DNA, the CDR3 is TGTGCCAGCAGCAAACGACAGGGTGAGGATGGCTACACCTTC.

The chain couples TRBV6-5 to TRBJ1-1; D is ambiguous. Trimming cost V 5 bases and J 1 base, with 11 bases left between them. This CDR3 is built from 14 residues. Germline V gene lookup returns CDR1 MNHEY and CDR2 SVGAGI. CDR3 protein: CASSRPGPNTEAFF. The CDR3 DNA reads TGTGCCAGCAGTCGTCCCGGTCCGAACACTGAAGCTTTCTTT.

The chain couples TRBV7-9 to TRBJ1-1; D remains unclear. Germline CDR1 reads SEHNR; CDR2 reads FQNEAQ (reference sequence). Trimming shortened V by 2 bases and J by 2 bases, and 9 bases separated the two germline ends. The length of the CDR3 is 14 residues. CDR3 bases: TGTGCCAGCAGCTTACCAAGCGGTAACACTGAAGCTTTCTTT. Its protein is CASSLPSGNTEAFF.

This chain joins TRBV7-7 and TRBJ2-5; 8 bases agree with TRBD1. The CDR3 sequence is 14 residues long. CDR1 and CDR2 (germline): SSHAT, FNYEAQ (reference sequence). The junction had 5 bases not matched to a gene; V was cut back by 2 bases and J by 6 bases. Written as DNA, the CDR3 is TGTGCCAGCAGCTTATCCGGGACAGGTCAGACCCAGTACTTC. It codes for CASSLSGTGQTQYF.

The chain recombines TRBV6-1 with TRBJ1-2; 7 nucleotides align to TRBD1. This CDR3 is 13 amino acids long. The V gene end was trimmed by 3 bases and the J gene end by 3 bases; junction bases not matched to a gene: 1. CDR1 is MNHNS, CDR2 SASEGT, per germline. Here the CDR3 reads CASSETGYYGYTF. The CDR3 DNA reads TGTGCCAGCAGTGAGACAGGGTACTATGGCTACACCTTC.

The CDR3 sequence: CASSLQAGTYNEQFF. Here the CDR3 DNA reads TGTGCCAGCAGCTTGCAGGCAGGGACCTACAATGAGCAGTTCTTC. This chain links TRBV5-8 with TRBJ2-1; D is perhaps TRBD1 (5 bases). The CDR3 consists of 15 residues. Per germline, CDR1 SGHTS and CDR2 YDEGEE. The germline V and J ends were trimmed by 1 base and 2 bases, with 10 bases remaining between them.

This clone was recorded only once. This chain uses TRBV5-5 with TRBJ2-7, with 10 bases matching TRBD1. This CDR3 contains 15 residues. V shed 2 bases and J 2 bases; nucleotides not matched to a gene: 4. Per germline, CDR1 SGHKS and CDR2 YYEKEE (reference sequence). CDR3 sequence: CASSFAGTGAYEQYF. Here the CDR3 DNA reads TGTGCCAGCAGCTTCGCCGGGACAGGGGCCTACGAGCAGTACTTC.

The gene calls are TRBV12-3 or TRBV12-4 and TRBJ1-5; D not resolved. V lost 1 base, J lost 5 bases, and 6 bases lay in between. This CDR3 contains 13 residues. The CDR3 region is CASSLGEDQPQHF. As DNA, the CDR3 is TGTGCCAGCAGTTTAGGGGAGGATCAGCCCCAGCATTTT.

A remark on this clone: The sample contains more than one DNA sequence encoding this CDR3. The chain is built from TRBV5-1 and TRBJ2-5; 10 bases agree with TRBD2. The junction had 8 bases not matched to a gene; V was cut back by 4 bases and J by 5 bases. CDR3 size: 15 residues. Germline V CDR1 and CDR2: SGHRS, YFSETQ. This CDR3 reads CASSPERGGRETQYF. DNA of the CDR3: TGCGCCAGCAGCCCTGAGCGGGGGGGTCGGGAGACCCAGTACTTC.

The chain couples TRBV3-1 (or the pseudogene TRBV3-2) to TRBJ2-7; no definite D call. CDR1 is LGHDT and CDR2 is YNNKEL in the germline V gene (reference sequence). This CDR3 region has 14 residues. Trimming cost V 2 bases and J 7 bases, with 15 bases left between them. The CDR3 coding sequence is TGTGCCAGCAGCCAAAGAAAGCCCTCCGGGGAGCAGTACTTC. Its protein product is CASSQRKPSGEQYF.